A selection of T cell receptor beta chains follows, all from one sample in a study of T cells in Graves' hyperthyroidism and ophthalmopathy. In TCRdb, the multiplex PCR reads were re-called with MiXCR into one record per CDR3 protein. The repertoire consists of about 770,000 distinct CDR3 sequences, with around 20% occurring once and the leading ten covering 16%. Sequenced input: blood. Receptors originate from a woman aged 45-59 years with Graves' hyperthyroidism that later progressed to Graves' ophthalmopathy. Both conserved end residues are part of each CDR3.

v_gene: TRBV4-1; j_gene: TRBJ2-6; CDR3aa: CASSTVSGGANVLTF
v_gene: TRBV29-1; j_gene: TRBJ1-5; CDR3aa: CSVAGDNNQPQHF
v_gene: TRBV2; j_gene: TRBJ1-3; CDR3aa: CASSPQGRGNTIYF
v_gene: TRBV30; j_gene: TRBJ1-2; CDR3aa: CAWSPTVGGYTF
v_gene: TRBV14; j_gene: TRBJ2-1; CDR3aa: CASSTLAGVYNEQFF
v_gene: TRBV10-3; j_gene: TRBJ2-7; CDR3aa: CAIITSGYEQYF
v_gene: TRBV11-3; j_gene: TRBJ2-2; CDR3aa: CASRPRNTGELFF
v_gene: TRBV2; j_gene: TRBJ1-4; CDR3aa: CASAKEEKLFF
v_gene: TRBV29-1; j_gene: TRBJ2-1; CDR3aa: CSVESGRGGDEQFF
v_gene: TRBV4-1; j_gene: TRBJ2-2; CDR3aa: CASSNIGTGELFF
v_gene: TRBV7-2; j_gene: TRBJ2-2; CDR3aa: CASSLAVKTGELFF
v_gene: TRBV20-1; j_gene: TRBJ1-5; CDR3aa: CSGDRGGSNQPQHF
v_gene: TRBV11-2; j_gene: TRBJ2-2; CDR3aa: CASSLVGGTANTGELFF
v_gene: TRBV10-3; j_gene: TRBJ2-2; CDR3aa: CAISPGLAGGLANTGELFF
v_gene: TRBV5-6; j_gene: TRBJ2-2; CDR3aa: CASSLLGIGRTNTGELFF
v_gene: TRBV19; j_gene: TRBJ2-3; CDR3aa: CASGQGPRGTDTQYF
v_gene: TRBV9; j_gene: TRBJ2-3; CDR3aa: CASSGRPGQGAYTQYF
v_gene: TRBV19; j_gene: TRBJ1-5; CDR3aa: CASGSGGQGPNQPQHF
v_gene: TRBV30; j_gene: TRBJ1-2; CDR3aa: CAWSVFPDGGYTF
v_gene: TRBV20-1; j_gene: TRBJ1-2; CDR3aa: CSATRTGFNYGYTF
v_gene: TRBV3-1; j_gene: TRBJ2-1; CDR3aa: CASSLVGRLAGDEQFF
v_gene: TRBV6-1; j_gene: TRBJ2-5; CDR3aa: CASSPTHGGETQYF
v_gene: TRBV6-1; j_gene: TRBJ1-5; CDR3aa: CASSYEGGSNQPQHF
v_gene: TRBV20-1; j_gene: TRBJ1-6; CDR3aa: CSAREIGAGWSSPLHF
v_gene: TRBV2; j_gene: TRBJ2-1; CDR3aa: CASYRETSGKKQFF
v_gene: TRBV2; j_gene: TRBJ1-5; CDR3aa: CASGWDNSYSNQPQHF
v_gene: TRBV5-1; j_gene: TRBJ1-2; CDR3aa: CASSSTSNYGYTF
v_gene: TRBV2; j_gene: TRBJ2-1; CDR3aa: CASSDAGSYNEQFF
v_gene: TRBV28; j_gene: TRBJ1-2; CDR3aa: CASSFGSWNYGYTF
v_gene: TRBV20-1; j_gene: TRBJ2-3; CDR3aa: CSASSSGGVTSTDTQYF
v_gene: TRBV10-3; j_gene: TRBJ2-1; CDR3aa: CAIKGSGLDNEQFF
v_gene: TRBV20-1; j_gene: TRBJ2-1; CDR3aa: CSAPTLERSYNEQFF
v_gene: TRBV6-2/TRBV6-3; j_gene: TRBJ2-5; CDR3aa: CASSPVAGTAAGETQYF
v_gene: TRBV11-1; j_gene: TRBJ2-1; CDR3aa: CASSTGLALPYNEQFF
v_gene: TRBV6-1; j_gene: TRBJ1-5; CDR3aa: CASSAWGSNQPQHF
v_gene: TRBV4-1; j_gene: TRBJ1-5; CDR3aa: CASSQGTAPQPQHF
v_gene: TRBV12-3/TRBV12-4; j_gene: TRBJ2-2; CDR3aa: CASSYRGFDTGELFF
v_gene: TRBV27; j_gene: TRBJ2-7; CDR3aa: CASSLQGAGEQYF
v_gene: TRBV7-6; j_gene: TRBJ2-1; CDR3aa: CASSRGRVNEQFF
v_gene: TRBV7-8; j_gene: TRBJ2-7; CDR3aa: CASSGVEEQYF
v_gene: TRBV29-1; j_gene: TRBJ2-1; CDR3aa: CSVEATRDNEQFF
v_gene: TRBV10-3; j_gene: TRBJ2-5; CDR3aa: CAISGQGGQETQYF
v_gene: TRBV6-1; j_gene: TRBJ2-1; CDR3aa: CASRGAPGFKIHEQFF
v_gene: TRBV7-2; j_gene: TRBJ2-5; CDR3aa: CASSLAAGERGTQYF
v_gene: TRBV3-1; j_gene: TRBJ2-2; CDR3aa: CASSQFTPGLSGTGELFF
v_gene: TRBV6-1; j_gene: TRBJ1-5; CDR3aa: CASTGGQFSNQPQHF
v_gene: TRBV12-3/TRBV12-4; j_gene: TRBJ2-2; CDR3aa: CASSPIQDTGELFF
v_gene: TRBV7-2; j_gene: TRBJ2-1; CDR3aa: CASTPRGGSYNEQFF
v_gene: TRBV11-2; j_gene: TRBJ2-7; CDR3aa: CASSLERHPSYEQYF
v_gene: TRBV29-1; j_gene: TRBJ2-7; CDR3aa: CSVEGLGAAYEQYF
v_gene: TRBV6-2/TRBV6-3; j_gene: TRBJ2-3; CDR3aa: CASSFLGDTQYF